The sequence of this T cell receptor (beta chain) was determined in a study of Graves' ophthalmopathy and Graves' hyperthyroidism. This clonotype has a count of ten or more. Unmatched junction bases numbered 1, after V lost 1 base and J lost 2 bases. CDR3 length: 14 amino acids. Looked up from germline, CDR1 is KGHSH and CDR2 is LQKENI. RNA transcripts yielded amplified TCR beta CDR3 regions. Second-round multiplex PCR followed a first-round RT-PCR using HTBI primers. One entry per CDR3 protein results from TCRdb running MiXCR on the multiplex PCR reads. The sample has about 210,000 distinct CDR3 sequences, around 28% seen once.

This chain uses TRBV18 with TRBJ2-5; 7 bases are a match to TRBD1. Sequenced sample: peripheral blood. This TCR was sampled from a man aged 50 or older with Graves' ophthalmopathy. The CDR3: CASSPRTGQETQYF. DNA for the CDR3: TGTGCCAGCTCACCACGGACAGGTCAAGAGACCCAGTACTTC. Filled out from reference TRBV18 and TRBJ2-5, the complete variable domain reads NAGVMQNPRHLVRRRGQEARLRCSPMKGHSHVYWYRQLPEEGLKFMVYLQKENIIDESGMPKERFSAEFPKEGPSILRIQQVVRGDSAAYFCASSPRTGQETQYFGPGTRLLVL.